This TCR beta chain comes out of a study of cytomegalovirus exposure and HLA in healthy donors. The PCR employed 60 Vbeta primers together with 13 Jbeta primers. Sequencing was performed with immunoSEQ multiplex PCR; in TCRdb, only in-frame clones are kept and a portion is missing. Of nearly 200,000 clones in the sample, 70% to 80% were seen once. Germline V gene lookup returns CDR1 SGHNT and CDR2 YYREEE (reference sequence). The CDR3 covers 16 residues. The V end lost 4 bases, the J end lost 2 bases, and 16 bases lay between the germline ends. V and J are TRBV5-4 and TRBJ1-3; TRBD1 is a possible D gene (6 bases). The sequenced sample was PBMCs. The receptor was derived from a male donor in good health and CMV-seropositive. DNA for the CDR3: TGTGCCAGCAGCCCCCCGGTAGGGGGGGCTGGAAACACCATATATTTT. As protein: CASSPPVGGAGNTIYF. The full variable domain, completed using reference TRBV5-4 and TRBJ1-3, is ETGVTQSPTHLIKTRGQQVTLRCSSQSGHNTVSWYQQALGQGPQFIFQYYREEENGRGNFPPRFSGLQFPNYSSELNVNALELDDSALYLCASSPPVGGAGNTIYFGEGSWLTVV.